The 3 T cell receptor beta chains in this list originate from one sample, sequenced in a study of control samples from healthy donors and cancer patients. The repertoire was sequenced with immunoSEQ multiplex PCR; TCRdb's copy has only in-frame clones and lacks some. The data show approximately 170,000 clones, with around 90% seen just once and about 1.4% held by the top ten. The material sequenced was blood. The receptors were sampled from a woman aged 50 to 65 in good health.

This chain connects TRBV28 to TRBJ2-3, with D possibly TRBD1 on 8 matching bases. Germline CDR1 MDHEN, CDR2 SYDVKM. V was pared by 8 bases and J by 5 bases, with 17 bases between. The CDR3 totals 14 residues. The CDR3 is CASWEGQVLDTQYF. In nucleotides, the CDR3 is TGTGCCAGCTGGGAGGGACAGGTTTTAGATACGCAGTATTTT.

The chain recombines TRBV25-1 with TRBJ1-4, with no clear D. Between the trimmed V and J ends, which lost 3 bases and 4 bases, there was a span of 15 bases. The CDR3 loop spans 16 amino acids. Germline CDR1 reads MGHDK; CDR2 reads SYGVNS. The CDR3 DNA reads as TGTGCCAGCAGTGAGACAAGACTGAGCATTAATGAAAAACTGTTTTTT. Amino acid sequence: CASSETRLSINEKLFF.

V usage is TRBV18 and J usage is TRBJ2-1, with 11 bases aligning to TRBD1. With 3 bases clipped from V and 6 bases from J, the junction kept 4 bases outside the gene matches. This CDR3 is built from 15 residues. The germline V gene encodes CDR1 KGHSH and CDR2 LQKENI. The CDR3 spells CASSPLGQGGNEQFF. CDR3 bases: TGTGCCAGCTCACCTCTGGGACAGGGGGGCAATGAGCAGTTCTTC.